This T cell receptor beta chain was captured in a study of T cell changes during pregnancy in multiple sclerosis. The length of the CDR3 is 16 residues. V was cut by 5 bases and J by 3 bases, with 19 bases left in between. The V gene's germline CDR1 is SGDLS and CDR2 YYNGEE. Assay used: immunoSEQ multiplex PCR; TCRdb lists only in-frame clones, some missing. The profile shows about 55,000 clones, 90% to 95% of them singletons. This chain links TRBV9 with TRBJ2-3; a possible D gene is TRBD1 (5 bases). The specimen comprised CD8+ T cells from peripheral blood mononuclear cells, sampled after pregnancy. The sequence came from a female donor with multiple sclerosis, enrolled in a pregnancy study. CDR3 sequence reads: CASSRSRGAGTDTQYF. The CDR3 DNA is TGTGCCAGCAGTCGAAGCCGTGGGGCAGGGACAGATACGCAGTATTTT.